A selection of T cell receptor beta chains follows, all from one sample in a study of cytomegalovirus exposure and HLA in healthy donors. Only in-frame clones appear in the TCRdb table, and some are missing; sequencing was by immunoSEQ multiplex PCR. The sample has approximately 140,000 clones, around 65% seen once; the top ten hold approximately 6.5%. Sequenced sample: PBMCs. The receptors derive from a woman aged 60-70 years in good health and CMV-seronegative. Both conserved end residues are part of each CDR3. D genes are given only for firm matches. Not every row has a clone size; where given, it reads once, few, many or a size class.

TRBJ2-2 | - | TRBV7-3 | once | CASRRGGARTGELFF | TGTGCCAGCAGGAGAGGGGGGGCTAGAACCGGGGAGCTGTTTTTT
TRBJ2-7 | TRBD1 | TRBV2 | - | CASSFGTGGAYEQYF | TGTGCCAGCAGTTTCGGGACAGGGGGGGCCTACGAGCAGTACTTC
TRBJ1-1 | - | TRBV7-9 | - | CASSFSGANTEAFF | TGTGCCAGCAGCTTTTCAGGGGCGAACACTGAAGCTTTCTTT
TRBJ1-5 | - | TRBV28 | - | CASSLTGNQPQHF | TGTGCCAGCAGTTTGACAGGCAATCAGCCCCAGCATTTT
TRBJ1-2 | - | TRBV27 | once | CTSSPGGAYGYTF | TGTACCAGCAGTCCTGGGGGCGCCTATGGCTACACCTTC
TRBJ2-6 | TRBD2 | TRBV19 | - | CASSTHLPGLAGAGANVLTF | TGTGCCAGTAGTACCCACCTACCGGGACTAGCGGGAGCTGGGGCCAACGTCCTGACTTTC
TRBJ2-7 | - | TRBV4-2 | - | CASSQERYAGREQYF | TGTGCCAGCAGCCAAGAACGGTACGCGGGGCGCGAGCAGTACTTC
TRBJ2-2 | TRBD1 | TRBV27 | - | CASSLGSGGGGELFF | TGTGCCAGCAGTTTAGGTTCAGGGGGTGGTGGGGAGCTGTTTTTT
TRBJ2-5 | TRBD1 | TRBV6-5 | once | CASSYAAGGGETQYF | TGTGCCAGCAGTTACGCGGCAGGGGGCGGGGAGACCCAGTACTTC
TRBJ1-5 | - | TRBV19 | - | CASSEVGGNQPQHF | TGTGCCAGTAGTGAAGTGGGAGGCAATCAGCCCCAGCATTTT
TRBJ2-1 | TRBD2 | TRBV7-6 | - | CASSSSLEGTNEQFF | TGTGCCAGCAGCTCCTCCCTCGAGGGGACTAACGAGCAGTTCTTC
TRBJ1-2 | - | TRBV27 | - | CASSSRGARDGYTF | TGTGCCAGCAGTTCCAGGGGCGCGCGGGATGGCTACACCTTC
TRBJ1-5 | TRBD1 | TRBV6-1 | once | CAAGQGAWSNQPQHF | TGTGCGGCGGGACAGGGGGCTTGGAGCAATCAGCCCCAGCATTTT
TRBJ2-1 | - | TRBV10-3 | few | CATQDRGRTYNEQFF | TGTGCCACCCAGGACCGGGGGAGGACCTACAATGAGCAGTTCTTC
TRBJ1-4 | - | TRBV7-2 | - | CASSPGNEKLFF | TGTGCCAGCAGCCCCGGTAATGAAAAACTGTTTTTT
TRBJ1-6 | - | TRBV4-3 | - | CASSQEAGGSSPLHF | TGCGCCAGCAGCCAAGAGGCGGGAGGTAGTTCACCCCTCCACTTT
TRBJ1-2 | TRBD1 | TRBV19 | - | CASSSRDRALIGYTF | TGTGCCAGTAGTTCCCGGGACAGGGCTCTCATTGGCTACACCTTC
TRBJ2-7 | TRBD2 | TRBV7-8 | few | CASSLRVGTSGSHSSYEQYF | TGTGCCAGCAGCTTAAGGGTTGGGACTAGCGGGAGCCACAGCTCCTACGAGCAGTACTTC
TRBJ2-3 | TRBD2 | TRBV4-1 | - | CASSQGGLAGGPDTQYF | TGCGCCAGCAGCCAGGGGGGACTAGCGGGGGGGCCAGATACGCAGTATTTT
TRBJ2-7 | TRBD1 | TRBV5-3 | once | CARSTPWDRTYEQYF | TGTGCCAGAAGCACCCCCTGGGACAGAACCTACGAGCAGTACTTC
TRBJ1-2 | - | TRBV7-8 | - | CASSLVGGYTF | TGTGCCAGCAGCTTAGTTGGCGGCTACACCTTC
TRBJ2-7 | - | TRBV28 | - | CASSLWAASGDEQYF | TGTGCCAGCAGTTTATGGGCCGCTTCAGGTGACGAGCAGTACTTC
TRBJ1-1 | - | TRBV9 | - | CASRPVPEQAFF | TGTGCCAGCAGGCCGGTACCGGAGCAAGCTTTCTTT
TRBJ2-7 | TRBD2 | TRBV9 | - | CASSARLAEPYEQYF | TGTGCCAGCAGCGCAAGACTAGCGGAGCCCTACGAGCAGTACTTC
TRBJ2-2 | TRBD1 | TRBV7-8 | - | CASSLVGGTGTTGELFF | TGTGCCAGCAGCTTAGTCGGCGGGACAGGTACCACCGGGGAGCTGTTTTTT
TRBJ2-6 | TRBD2 | TRBV5-6 | few | CASSRRGVSGANVLTF | TGTGCCAGCAGCCGTCGGGGGGTATCTGGGGCCAACGTCCTGACTTTC
TRBJ1-2 | - | TRBV27 | - | CASSLYGQNYGYTF | TGTGCCAGCAGTTTATATGGCCAGAACTATGGCTACACCTTC
TRBJ2-7 | - | TRBV2 | - | CASSATVYEQYF | TGTGCCAGCAGTGCGACAGTTTACGAGCAGTACTTC
TRBJ1-6 | - | TRBV7-9 | few | CASSFPTYNSPLHF | TGTGCCAGCAGCTTTCCAACCTATAATTCACCCCTCCACTTT
TRBJ1-6 | TRBD1 | TRBV19 | few | CATTDRGVDSPLHF | TGTGCCACTACGGACAGGGGTGTTGATTCACCCCTCCACTTT
TRBJ2-1 | - | TRBV28 | - | CASSPGGLAGFYNEQFF | TGTGCCAGCAGTCCAGGGGGTCTAGCGGGCTTCTACAATGAGCAGTTCTTC
TRBJ2-1 | TRBD2 | TRBV5-1 | few | CASSPSGAQRGVSYNEQFF | TGCGCCAGCAGCCCCTCAGGAGCGCAGCGGGGGGTTTCCTACAATGAGCAGTTCTTC
TRBJ1-2 | - | TRBV29-1 | - | CSAVDAASPTF | TGCAGCGCGGTTGATGCGGCCTCCCCCACCTTC
TRBJ2-7 | - | TRBV6-1 | - | CASSEGAGFGYEQYF | TGTGCCAGCAGTGAAGGGGCGGGATTCGGTTACGAGCAGTACTTC
TRBJ2-5 | - | TRBV19 | - | CASRANGQGQETQYF | TGTGCCAGCCGAGCGAACGGTCAGGGCCAAGAGACCCAGTACTTC
TRBJ2-3 | TRBD2 | TRBV7-2 | - | CASSYGGGLAGSTDTQYF | TGTGCCAGCAGCTACGGGGGGGGACTAGCGGGCTCCACAGATACGCAGTATTTT
TRBJ2-4 | - | TRBV23-1 | - | CASSQRGGYGKNIQYF | TGCGCCAGCAGTCAAAGGGGTGGGTACGGTAAAAACATTCAGTACTTC
TRBJ1-1 | - | TRBV10-1 | - | CATDQGSLLKNTEAFF | TGCGCCACCGACCAGGGATCATTACTAAAGAACACTGAAGCTTTCTTT
TRBJ1-6 | TRBD1 | TRBV7-2 | - | CASSFVTGSSYNSPLHF | TGTGCCAGCAGCTTCGTGACAGGGAGCTCCTATAATTCACCCCTCCACTTT